A selection of T cell receptor beta chains follows, all from one sample in a study of cytomegalovirus exposure and HLA in healthy donors. Produced via immunoSEQ multiplex PCR; TCRdb's table is partial and in-frame only. The table includes approximately 150,000 clones, about four fifths detected once. The sample comprised PBMCs. The receptors originated from a woman in her thirties or forties in good health and CMV-seropositive. Both conserved end residues are part of each CDR3.

v_call cdr3_length cdr3_aa
TRBV5-8 15 CASSPDRGGNQPQHF
TRBV11-3 15 CASSSGLVGNNEQFF
TRBV9 14 CASSGTGGLDTQYF
TRBV27 13 CASRRTLNEKLFF
TRBV12-5 12 CASALDRYGYTF
TRBV27 13 CASSQGRADTQYF
TRBV5-1 15 CASSLDPGRQGEAFF
TRBV6-5 15 CASSYDREALYEQYF
TRBV6-1 11 CASRYRYGYTF
TRBV29-1 14 CSVEREASYNEQFF
TRBV7-6 12 CASSLVYGEQYF
TRBV11-2 15 CASSLMGQGAHGYTF
TRBV29-1 13 CSVVRTGTKEQYF
TRBV6-6 16 CASHSGTGGFSYEQYF
TRBV19 11 CASSITAEAFF
TRBV4-2 19 CASSLRVTLAGADTGELFF
TRBV13 15 CASSSQREEDNEQFF
TRBV5-1 13 CASGPGFTYEQYF
TRBV25-1 14 CASSDLAVQETQYF
TRBV5-4 15 CASSLDRRSYNEQFF
TRBV4-2 16 CASSHAGTGGNQPQHF
TRBV7-8 13 CASSLLGGTEAFF
TRBV7-6 13 CASSEQGGTEAFF
TRBV11-2 16 CASSPWTSGRAHEQYF
TRBV10-1 13 CASSEYRYNEQFF
TRBV18 15 CASSPHEGLGNEQFF